This entry features one TCR beta chain sequence. The data were obtained in a study of blood T cell repertoires in COVID-19. Study-wide background: The origin of the acute and convalescent COVID-19 samples was the United States, Italy and Spain.

Germline loops: CDR1 ENHRY, CDR2 SYGVKD. Trimming removed 4 bases from V and 4 bases from J; junction bases left unmatched: 4. The CDR3 extends over 14 amino acids. Participant-given clinical history determined each cohort assignment. Exposed participants came across a COVID-19 case within 2 weeks before study entry. In the original workflow: Amplification from reference gene primers served as the basis for estimated nucleated cell counts. TCRdb's copy holds only in-frame clones and misses some; the assay was immunoSEQ multiplex PCR. The V and J calls and clone size were taken over from that table, and D and trimming were inferred from the DNA. The sample lists approximately 220,000 clones; approximately 83% were seen once.

This receptor was identified in a woman between 45 and 65 years old who had been exposed to COVID-19. The chain couples TRBV10-3 to TRBJ2-1; 7 positions match TRBD1. Material: PBMCs or T cells enriched from blood (not recorded which). CDR3 sequence: CAISAGQSYNEQFF. Here the CDR3 DNA reads TGTGCCATCAGTGCGGGACAGAGTTACAATGAGCAGTTCTTC.